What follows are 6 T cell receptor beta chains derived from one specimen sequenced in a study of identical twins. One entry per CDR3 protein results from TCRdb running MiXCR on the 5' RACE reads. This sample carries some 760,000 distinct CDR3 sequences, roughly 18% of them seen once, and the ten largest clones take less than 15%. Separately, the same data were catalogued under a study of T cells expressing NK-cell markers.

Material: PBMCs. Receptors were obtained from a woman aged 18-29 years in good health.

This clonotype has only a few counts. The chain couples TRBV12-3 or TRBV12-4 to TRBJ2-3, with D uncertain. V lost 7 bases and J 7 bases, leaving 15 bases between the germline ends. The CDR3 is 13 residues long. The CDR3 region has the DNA TGTGCCAGCACCGTCTCCGTTCTGAATACGCAGTATTTT. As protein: CASTVSVLNTQYF.

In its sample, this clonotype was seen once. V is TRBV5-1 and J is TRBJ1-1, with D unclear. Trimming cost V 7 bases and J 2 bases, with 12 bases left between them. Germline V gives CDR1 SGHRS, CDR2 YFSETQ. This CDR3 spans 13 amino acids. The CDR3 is CASAVGRNTEAFF. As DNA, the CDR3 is TGCGCCAGCGCCGTCGGTCGAAACACTGAAGCTTTCTTT.

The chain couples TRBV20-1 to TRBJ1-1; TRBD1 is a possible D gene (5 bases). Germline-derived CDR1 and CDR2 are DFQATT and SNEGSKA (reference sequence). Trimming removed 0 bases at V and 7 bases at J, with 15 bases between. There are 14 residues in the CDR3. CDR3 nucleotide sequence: TGCAGTGCTAGAGATACTGGCAGGGCAGTTGAAGCTTTCTTT. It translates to CSARDTGRAVEAFF.

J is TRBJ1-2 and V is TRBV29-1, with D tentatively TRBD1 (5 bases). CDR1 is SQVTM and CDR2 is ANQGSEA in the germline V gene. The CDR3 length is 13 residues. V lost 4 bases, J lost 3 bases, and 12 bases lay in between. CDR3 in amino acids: CSVVGETYYGYTF. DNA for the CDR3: TGCAGCGTTGTGGGGGAGACCTACTATGGCTACACCTTC.

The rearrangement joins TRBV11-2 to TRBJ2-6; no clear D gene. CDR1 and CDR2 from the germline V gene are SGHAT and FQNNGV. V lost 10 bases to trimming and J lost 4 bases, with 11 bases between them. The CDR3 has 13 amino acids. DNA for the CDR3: TGTGCCATCAGTACTACCGGGGCCAACGTCCTGACTTTC. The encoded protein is CAISTTGANVLTF.

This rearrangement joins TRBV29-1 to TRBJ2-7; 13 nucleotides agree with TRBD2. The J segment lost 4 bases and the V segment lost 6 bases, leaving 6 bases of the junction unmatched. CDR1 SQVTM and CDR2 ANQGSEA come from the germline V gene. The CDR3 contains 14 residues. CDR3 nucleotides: TGCAGCGTCGTCGGACTAGCGGGGGCGTACGAGCAGTACTTC. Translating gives CSVVGLAGAYEQYF.